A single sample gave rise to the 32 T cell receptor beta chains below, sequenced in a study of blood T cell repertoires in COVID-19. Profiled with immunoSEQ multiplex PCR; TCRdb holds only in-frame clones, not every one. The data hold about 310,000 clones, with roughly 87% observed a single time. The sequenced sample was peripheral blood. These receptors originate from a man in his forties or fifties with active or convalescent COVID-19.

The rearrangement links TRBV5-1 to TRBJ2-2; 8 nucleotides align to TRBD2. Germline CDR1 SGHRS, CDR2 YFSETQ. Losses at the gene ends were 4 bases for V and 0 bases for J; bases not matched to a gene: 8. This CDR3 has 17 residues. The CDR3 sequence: CASSTTPGLANTGELFF. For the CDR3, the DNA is TGCGCCAGCAGCACCACGCCGGGACTAGCGAACACCGGGGAGCTGTTTTTT.

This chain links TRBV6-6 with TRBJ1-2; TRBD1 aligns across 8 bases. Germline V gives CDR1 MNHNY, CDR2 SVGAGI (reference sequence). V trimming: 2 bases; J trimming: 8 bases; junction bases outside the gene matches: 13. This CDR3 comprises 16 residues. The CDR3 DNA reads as TGTGCCAGCAGTTACGGGGGATCGACAGGGGTTCAGGGCTACACCTTC. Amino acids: CASSYGGSTGVQGYTF.

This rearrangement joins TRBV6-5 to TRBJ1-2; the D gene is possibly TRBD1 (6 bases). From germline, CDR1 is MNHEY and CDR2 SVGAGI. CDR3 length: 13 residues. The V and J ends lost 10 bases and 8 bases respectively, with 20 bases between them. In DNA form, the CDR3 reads TGTGCCACTACGGACAGTGCAGTTAGAGGCTACACCTTC. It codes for CATTDSAVRGYTF.

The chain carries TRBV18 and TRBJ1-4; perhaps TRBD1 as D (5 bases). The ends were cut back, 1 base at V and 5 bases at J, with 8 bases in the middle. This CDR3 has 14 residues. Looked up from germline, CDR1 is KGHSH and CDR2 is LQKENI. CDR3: CASSPQGMNEKLFF. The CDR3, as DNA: TGTGCCAGCTCACCACAGGGGATGAATGAAAAACTGTTTTTT.

Here the CDR3 DNA reads TGTGCCAGCAGCTTAGGACAGGGGGCCAACTATGGCTACACCTTC. As protein: CASSLGQGANYGYTF. The chain carries TRBV11-2 and TRBJ1-2; 10 nucleotides line up with TRBD1. Per germline, CDR1 SGHAT and CDR2 FQNNGV. V shed 1 base, J shed 2 bases, and the junction held 1 base outside the gene matches. The CDR3 loop spans 15 amino acids.

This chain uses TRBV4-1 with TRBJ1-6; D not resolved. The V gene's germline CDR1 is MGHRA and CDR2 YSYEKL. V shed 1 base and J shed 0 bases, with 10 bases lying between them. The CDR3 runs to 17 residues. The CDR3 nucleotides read TGCGCCAGCAGCCAAGCGGAGGGTAACTCCTATAATTCACCCCTCCACTTT. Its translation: CASSQAEGNSYNSPLHF.

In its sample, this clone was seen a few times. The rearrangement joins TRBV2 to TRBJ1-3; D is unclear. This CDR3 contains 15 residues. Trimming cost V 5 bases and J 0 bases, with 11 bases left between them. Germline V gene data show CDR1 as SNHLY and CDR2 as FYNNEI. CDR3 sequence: CASSKESSSGNTIYF. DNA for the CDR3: TGTGCCAGCAGTAAAGAGAGCTCCTCTGGAAACACCATATATTTT.

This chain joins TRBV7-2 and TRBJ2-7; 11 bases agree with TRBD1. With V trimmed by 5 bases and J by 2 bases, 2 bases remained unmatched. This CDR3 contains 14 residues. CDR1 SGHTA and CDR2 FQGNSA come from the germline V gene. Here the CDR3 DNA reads TGTGCCAGCAGCCAGGACAGGGGGCCCTACGAGCAGTACTTC. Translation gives CASSQDRGPYEQYF.

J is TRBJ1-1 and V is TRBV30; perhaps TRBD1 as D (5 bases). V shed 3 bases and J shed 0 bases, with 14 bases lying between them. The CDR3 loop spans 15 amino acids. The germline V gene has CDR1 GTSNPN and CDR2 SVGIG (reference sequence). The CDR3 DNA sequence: TGTGCCTGGAGCTCACCCGGGACTGTGAACACTGAAGCTTTCTTT. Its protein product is CAWSSPGTVNTEAFF.

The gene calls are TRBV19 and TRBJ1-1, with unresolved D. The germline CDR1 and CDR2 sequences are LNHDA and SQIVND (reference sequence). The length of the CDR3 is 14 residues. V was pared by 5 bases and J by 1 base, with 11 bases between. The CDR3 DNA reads TGTGCCAGTAGTGTCGGTCCCGAGAACACTGAAGCTTTCTTT. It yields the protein CASSVGPENTEAFF.

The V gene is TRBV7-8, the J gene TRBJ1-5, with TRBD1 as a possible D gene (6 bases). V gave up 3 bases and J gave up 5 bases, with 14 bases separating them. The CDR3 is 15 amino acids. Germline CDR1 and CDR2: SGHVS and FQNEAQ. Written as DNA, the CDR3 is TGTGCCAGCAGCTTGCGTGCAGGGGACGATCAGCCCCAGCATTTT. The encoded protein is CASSLRAGDDQPQHF.

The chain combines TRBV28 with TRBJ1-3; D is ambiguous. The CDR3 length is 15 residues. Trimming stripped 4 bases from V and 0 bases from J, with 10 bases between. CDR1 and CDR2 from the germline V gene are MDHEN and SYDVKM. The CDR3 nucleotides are TGTGCCAGCAGTTCAACCCCCTACTCTGGAAACACCATATATTTT. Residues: CASSSTPYSGNTIYF.

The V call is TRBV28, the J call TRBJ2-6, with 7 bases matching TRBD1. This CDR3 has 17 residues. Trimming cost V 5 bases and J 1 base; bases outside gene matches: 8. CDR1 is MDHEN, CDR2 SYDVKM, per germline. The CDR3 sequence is CASSPHPTGSGANVLTF. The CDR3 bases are TGTGCCAGCAGTCCCCACCCGACAGGGTCTGGGGCCAACGTCCTGACTTTC. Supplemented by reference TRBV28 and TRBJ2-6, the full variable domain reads DVKVTQSSRYLVKRTGEKVFLECVQDMDHENMFWYRQDPGLGLRLIYFSYDVKMKEKGDIPEGYSVSREKKERFSLILESASTNQTSMYLCASSPHPTGSGANVLTFGAGSRLTVL.

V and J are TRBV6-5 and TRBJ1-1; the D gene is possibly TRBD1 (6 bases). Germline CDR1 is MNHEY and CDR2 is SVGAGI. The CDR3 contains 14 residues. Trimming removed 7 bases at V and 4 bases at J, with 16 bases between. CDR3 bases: TGTGCCAGCAACTCCCAGGGGACAATCACTGAAGCTTTCTTT. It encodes CASNSQGTITEAFF.

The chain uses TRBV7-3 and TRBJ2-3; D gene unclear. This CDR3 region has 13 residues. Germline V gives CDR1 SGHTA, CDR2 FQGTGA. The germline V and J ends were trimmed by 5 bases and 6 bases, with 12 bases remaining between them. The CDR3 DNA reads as TGTGCCAGCAGCATAAAAAATCCGGATACGCAGTATTTT. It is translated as CASSIKNPDTQYF.

The CDR3 DNA follows: TGTGCCAGCTCACTAAGCCGGGACAGGGGGATTAGCTATGGCTACACCTTC. Protein sequence: CASSLSRDRGISYGYTF. The chain links TRBV18 to TRBJ1-2; 11 positions agree with TRBD1. CDR1 and CDR2 (germline): KGHSH, LQKENI. The CDR3 has 17 residues. V was pared by 4 bases and J by 4 bases, with 11 bases of the junction left unmatched.

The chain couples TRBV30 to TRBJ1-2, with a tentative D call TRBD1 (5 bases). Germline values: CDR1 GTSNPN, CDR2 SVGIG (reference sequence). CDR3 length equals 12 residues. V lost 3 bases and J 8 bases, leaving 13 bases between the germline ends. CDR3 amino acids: CAWSQTVVGYTF. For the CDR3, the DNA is TGTGCCTGGAGCCAGACAGTAGTCGGCTACACCTTC.

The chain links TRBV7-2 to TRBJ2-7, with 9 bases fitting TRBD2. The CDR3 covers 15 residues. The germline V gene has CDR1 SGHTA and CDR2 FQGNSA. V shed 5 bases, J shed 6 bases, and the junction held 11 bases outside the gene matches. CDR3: CASSPGGGGEGEQYF. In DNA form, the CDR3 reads TGTGCCAGCAGCCCCGGCGGCGGGGGGGAGGGCGAGCAGTACTTC. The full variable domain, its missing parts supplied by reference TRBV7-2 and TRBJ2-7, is GAGVSQSPSNKVTEKGKDVELRCDPISGHTALYWYRQSLGQGLEFLIYFQGNSAPDKSGLPSDRFSAERTGGSVSTLTIQRTQQEDSAVYLCASSPGGGGEGEQYFGPGTRLTVT.

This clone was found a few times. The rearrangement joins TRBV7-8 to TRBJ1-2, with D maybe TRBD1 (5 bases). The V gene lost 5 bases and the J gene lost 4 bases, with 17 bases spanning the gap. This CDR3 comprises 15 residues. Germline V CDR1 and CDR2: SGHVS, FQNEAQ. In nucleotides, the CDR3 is TGTGCCAGCAGCCCCTCACAGGAAACCACCTATGGCTACACCTTC. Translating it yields CASSPSQETTYGYTF.

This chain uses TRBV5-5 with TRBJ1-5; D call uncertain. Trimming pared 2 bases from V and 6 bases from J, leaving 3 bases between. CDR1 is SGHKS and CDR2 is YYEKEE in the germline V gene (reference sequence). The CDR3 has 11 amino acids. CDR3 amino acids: CASSFRQPQHF. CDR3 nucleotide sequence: TGTGCCAGCAGCTTTCGTCAGCCCCAGCATTTT.

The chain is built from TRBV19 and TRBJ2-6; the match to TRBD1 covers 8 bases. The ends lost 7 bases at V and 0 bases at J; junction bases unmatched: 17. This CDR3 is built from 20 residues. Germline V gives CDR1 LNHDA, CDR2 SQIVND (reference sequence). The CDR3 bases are TGTGCCAGTACCCCAGTAGGACAGGGATCGGGGAGCTCTGGGGCCAACGTCCTGACTTTC. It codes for CASTPVGQGSGSSGANVLTF.

Here the CDR3 reads CASSPPAVNIQYF. In DNA, the CDR3 is TGTGCCAGCTCACCACCGGCCGTAAACATTCAGTACTTC. This sequence joins TRBV18 and TRBJ2-4; no clear D. The length of the CDR3 is 13 residues. CDR1 is KGHSH, CDR2 LQKENI, per germline. Trimming took off 0 bases at V and 6 bases at J, with 6 bases between the two ends.

CDR3 nucleotide sequence: TGCGCCAGCAGCCAGGACTCCAACCACCGGGCCCAGTACTTC. Its protein is CASSQDSNHRAQYF. J is TRBJ2-5 and V is TRBV4-3, with a tentative D call TRBD2 (5 bases). Germline assignment: CDR1 LGHNA and CDR2 YSLEER. The CDR3 spans 14 residues. V lost 3 bases and J lost 9, with 17 bases in between.

DNA for the CDR3: TGTGCCAGTCGCCCCGGGACTAACTCCTACGAGCAGTACTTC. This encodes CASRPGTNSYEQYF. The chain has TRBV14 and TRBJ2-7, with 7 nucleotides matching TRBD2. The CDR3 extends over 14 amino acids. The J segment lost 0 bases and the V segment lost 9 bases, leaving 8 bases of the junction unmatched. Per germline, CDR1 SGHDN and CDR2 FVKESK.

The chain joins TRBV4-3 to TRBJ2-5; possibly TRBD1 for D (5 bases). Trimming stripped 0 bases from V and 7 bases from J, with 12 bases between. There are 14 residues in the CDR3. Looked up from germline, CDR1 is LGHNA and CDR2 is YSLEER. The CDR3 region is CASSQDQQGGTQYF. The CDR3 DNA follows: TGCGCCAGCAGCCAAGATCAGCAGGGCGGGACCCAGTACTTC.

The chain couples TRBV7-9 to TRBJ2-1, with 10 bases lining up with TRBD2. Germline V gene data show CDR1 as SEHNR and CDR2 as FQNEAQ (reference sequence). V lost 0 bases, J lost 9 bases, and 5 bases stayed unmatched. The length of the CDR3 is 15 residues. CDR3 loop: CASSLASGGAGEQFF. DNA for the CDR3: TGTGCCAGCAGCTTAGCGAGCGGGGGGGCCGGTGAGCAGTTCTTC.

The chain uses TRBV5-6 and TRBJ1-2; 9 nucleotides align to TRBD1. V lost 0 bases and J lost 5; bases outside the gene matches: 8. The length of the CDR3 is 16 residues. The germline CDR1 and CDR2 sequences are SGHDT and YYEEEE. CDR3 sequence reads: CASSLGGVTGGYGYTF. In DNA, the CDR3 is TGTGCCAGCAGCTTGGGCGGCGTGACAGGGGGTTATGGCTACACCTTC.

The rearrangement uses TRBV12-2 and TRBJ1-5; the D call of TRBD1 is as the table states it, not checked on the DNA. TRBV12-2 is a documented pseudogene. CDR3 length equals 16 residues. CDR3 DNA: TGTGCAAGTCGCTTATCCCCCACAGGGGGGACATTGCCCCAGCATTTT. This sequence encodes CASRLSPTGGTLPQHF.

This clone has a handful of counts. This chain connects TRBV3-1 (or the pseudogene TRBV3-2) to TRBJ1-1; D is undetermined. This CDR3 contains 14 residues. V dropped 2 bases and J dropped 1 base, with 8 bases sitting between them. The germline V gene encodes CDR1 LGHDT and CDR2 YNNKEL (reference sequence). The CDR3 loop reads CASSQTAQNTEAFF. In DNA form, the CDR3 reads TGTGCCAGCAGCCAAACAGCCCAGAACACTGAAGCTTTCTTT.

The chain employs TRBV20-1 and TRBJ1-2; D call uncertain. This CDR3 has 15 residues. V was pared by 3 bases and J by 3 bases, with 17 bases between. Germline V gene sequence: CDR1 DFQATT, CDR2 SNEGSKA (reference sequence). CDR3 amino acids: CSASSRGQSHYGYTF. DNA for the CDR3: TGCAGTGCTAGTTCACGGGGTCAGTCCCACTATGGCTACACCTTC.

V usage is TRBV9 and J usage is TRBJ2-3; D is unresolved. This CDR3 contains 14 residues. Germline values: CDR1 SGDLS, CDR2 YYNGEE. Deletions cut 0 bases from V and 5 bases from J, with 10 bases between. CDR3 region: CASSVAPPGDTQYF. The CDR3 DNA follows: TGTGCCAGCAGCGTAGCGCCCCCGGGAGATACGCAGTATTTT.

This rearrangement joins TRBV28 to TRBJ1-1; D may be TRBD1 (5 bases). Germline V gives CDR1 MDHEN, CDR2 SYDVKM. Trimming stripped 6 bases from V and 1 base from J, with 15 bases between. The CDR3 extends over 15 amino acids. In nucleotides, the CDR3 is TGTGCCAGCAGCCCGCCGGGCGGGGGGAACACTGAAGCTTTCTTT. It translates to CASSPPGGGNTEAFF.